In its sample, the clone carrying this T cell receptor (beta chain) was seen once. This sample was included in a study of blood T cells in healthy people across ages. Germline V gene lookup returns CDR1 GTSNPN and CDR2 SVGIG (reference sequence). The CDR3 spans 11 residues. The V end was cut by 3 bases, the J end by 8 bases, with 10 bases between. A J-beta primer mix and a sample-barcoded 5' primer were used in a second PCR of roughly 6 to 11 cycles. MiXCR was run by TCRdb on the 5' RACE reads, yielding one entry per CDR3 protein. The sample has fewer than 600,000 distinct CDR3 sequences, about 26% seen once. These data also formed part of another study, on T cells of mothers and their children. That paper states: T cell clones that were persistent and microchimeric went undetected.

This TCR was recovered from a boy between 2 and 10 years old in good health. The rearrangement links TRBV30 to TRBJ1-2; D is uncertain. The material sequenced was blood. The DNA of the CDR3 is TGTGCCTGGAGCTTCGATAGGGGCTACACCTTC. Translated: CAWSFDRGYTF.